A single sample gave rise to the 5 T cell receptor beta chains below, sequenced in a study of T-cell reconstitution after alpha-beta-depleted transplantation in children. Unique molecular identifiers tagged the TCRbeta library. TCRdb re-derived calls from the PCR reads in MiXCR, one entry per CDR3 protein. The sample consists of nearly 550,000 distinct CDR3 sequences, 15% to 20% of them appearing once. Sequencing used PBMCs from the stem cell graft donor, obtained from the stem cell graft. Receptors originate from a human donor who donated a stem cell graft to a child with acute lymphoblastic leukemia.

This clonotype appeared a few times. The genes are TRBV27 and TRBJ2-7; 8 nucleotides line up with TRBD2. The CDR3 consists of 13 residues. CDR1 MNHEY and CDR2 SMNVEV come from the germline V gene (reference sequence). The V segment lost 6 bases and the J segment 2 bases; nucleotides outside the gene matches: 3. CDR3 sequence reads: CASRRGATYEQYF. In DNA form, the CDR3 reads TGTGCCAGCAGGCGGGGGGCAACCTACGAGCAGTACTTC.

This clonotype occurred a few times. This chain's CDR3 is CASSPGQKYNEQFF. The CDR3 bases are TGTGCCAGCAGTCCGGGACAGAAGTACAATGAGCAGTTCTTC. This chain uses TRBV12-3 or TRBV12-4 with TRBJ2-1; 7 nucleotides line up with TRBD1. The length of the CDR3 is 14 residues. The J segment lost 4 bases and the V segment lost 5 bases, leaving 5 bases of the junction unmatched.

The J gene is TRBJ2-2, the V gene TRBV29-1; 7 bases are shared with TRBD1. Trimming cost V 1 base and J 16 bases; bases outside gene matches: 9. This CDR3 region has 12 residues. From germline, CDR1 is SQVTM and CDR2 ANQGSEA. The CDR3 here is CSVEGAGRGTFF. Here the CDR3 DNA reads TGCAGCGTTGAAGGCGCGGGCAGGGGGACGTTTTTT.

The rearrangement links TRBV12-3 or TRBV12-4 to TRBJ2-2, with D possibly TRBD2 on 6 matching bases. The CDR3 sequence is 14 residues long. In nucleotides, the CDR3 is TGTGCAAGTGGAGGGGCGCATAACACCGGGGAGCTGTTTTTT. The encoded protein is CASGGAHNTGELFF.

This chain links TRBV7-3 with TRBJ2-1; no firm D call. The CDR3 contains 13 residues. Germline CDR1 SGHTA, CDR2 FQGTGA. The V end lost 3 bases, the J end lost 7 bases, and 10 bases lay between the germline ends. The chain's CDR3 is CASSFAGSNEQFF. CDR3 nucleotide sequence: TGTGCCAGCAGCTTCGCAGGTTCTAATGAGCAGTTCTTC.